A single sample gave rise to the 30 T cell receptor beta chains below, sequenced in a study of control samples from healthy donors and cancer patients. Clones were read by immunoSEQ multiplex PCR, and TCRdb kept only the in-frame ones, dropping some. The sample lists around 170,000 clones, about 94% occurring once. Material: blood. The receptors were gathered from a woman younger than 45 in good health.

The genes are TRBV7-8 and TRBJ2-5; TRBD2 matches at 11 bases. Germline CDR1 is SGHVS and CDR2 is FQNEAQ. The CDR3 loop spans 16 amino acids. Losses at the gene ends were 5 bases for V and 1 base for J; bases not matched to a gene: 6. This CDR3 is CASSPGLAGVQETQYF. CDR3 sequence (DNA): TGTGCCAGCAGCCCAGGACTAGCGGGCGTCCAAGAGACCCAGTACTTC.

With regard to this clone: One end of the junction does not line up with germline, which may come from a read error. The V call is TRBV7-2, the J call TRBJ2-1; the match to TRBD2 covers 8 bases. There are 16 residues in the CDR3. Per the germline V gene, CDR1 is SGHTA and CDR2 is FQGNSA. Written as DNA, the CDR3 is TGTGCCAGCAGCCTAGCCCTAGCGGGCCCAAGCAATGAGCAGTTCTTC. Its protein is CASSLALAGPSNEQFF.

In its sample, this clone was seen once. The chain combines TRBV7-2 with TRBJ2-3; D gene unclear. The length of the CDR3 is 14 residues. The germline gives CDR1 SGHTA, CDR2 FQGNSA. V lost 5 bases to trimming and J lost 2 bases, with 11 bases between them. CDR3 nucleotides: TGTGCCAGCAGCCCCGGACCCGCCACAGATACGCAGTATTTT. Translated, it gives CASSPGPATDTQYF. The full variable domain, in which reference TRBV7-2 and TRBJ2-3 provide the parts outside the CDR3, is GAGVSQSPSNKVTEKGKDVELRCDPISGHTALYWYRQSLGQGLEFLIYFQGNSAPDKSGLPSDRFSAERTGGSVSTLTIQRTQQEDSAVYLCASSPGPATDTQYFGPGTRLTVL.

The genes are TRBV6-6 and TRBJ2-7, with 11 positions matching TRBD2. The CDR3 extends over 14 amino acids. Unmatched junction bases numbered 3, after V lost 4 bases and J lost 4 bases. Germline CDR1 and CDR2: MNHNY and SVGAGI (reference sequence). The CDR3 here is CASSSIAGGYEQYF. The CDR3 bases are TGTGCCAGCAGTTCAATAGCGGGAGGGTACGAGCAGTACTTC.

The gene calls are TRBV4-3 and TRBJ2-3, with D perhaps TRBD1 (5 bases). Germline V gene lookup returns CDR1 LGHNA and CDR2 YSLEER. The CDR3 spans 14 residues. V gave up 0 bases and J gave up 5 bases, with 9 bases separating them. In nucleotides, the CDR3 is TGCGCCAGCAGCCAAGAATCAAGGGGAGATACGCAGTATTTT. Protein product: CASSQESRGDTQYF.

This CDR3 reads CASSENRGSSYEQYF. CDR3 nucleotide sequence: TGTGCCAGCAGTGAAAATAGGGGGAGTTCCTACGAGCAGTACTTC. The chain links TRBV2 to TRBJ2-7; perhaps TRBD1 as D (6 bases). The CDR3 spans 15 residues. Germline CDR1 is SNHLY and CDR2 is FYNNEI. V was clipped by 2 bases and J by 1 base, with 12 bases between them.

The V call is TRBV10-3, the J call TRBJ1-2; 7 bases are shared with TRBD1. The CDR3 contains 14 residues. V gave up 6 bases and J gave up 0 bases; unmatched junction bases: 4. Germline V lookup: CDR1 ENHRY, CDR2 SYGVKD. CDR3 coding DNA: TGTGCCATCAGAAGGGACAGAGCTAACTATGGCTACACCTTC. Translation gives CAIRRDRANYGYTF.

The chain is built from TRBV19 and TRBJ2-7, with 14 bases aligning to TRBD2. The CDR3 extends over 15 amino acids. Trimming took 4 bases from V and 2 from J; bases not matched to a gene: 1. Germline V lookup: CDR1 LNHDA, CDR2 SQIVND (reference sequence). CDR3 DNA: TGTGCCAGTAGTACGGGACTAGCGGGAGCCTACGAGCAGTACTTC. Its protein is CASSTGLAGAYEQYF.

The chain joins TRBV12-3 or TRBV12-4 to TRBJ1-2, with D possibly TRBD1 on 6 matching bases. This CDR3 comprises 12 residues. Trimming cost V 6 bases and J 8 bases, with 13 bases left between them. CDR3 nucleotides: TGTGCCAGCAGCCCAGGGGCGGGGGGCTACACCTTC. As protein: CASSPGAGGYTF.

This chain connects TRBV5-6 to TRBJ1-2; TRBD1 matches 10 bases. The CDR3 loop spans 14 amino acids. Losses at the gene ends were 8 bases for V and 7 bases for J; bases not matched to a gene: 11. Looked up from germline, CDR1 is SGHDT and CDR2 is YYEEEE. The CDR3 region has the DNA TGTGCCAGTAATCCGGGACAGGGGACAGTTGGCTACACCTTC. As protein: CASNPGQGTVGYTF.

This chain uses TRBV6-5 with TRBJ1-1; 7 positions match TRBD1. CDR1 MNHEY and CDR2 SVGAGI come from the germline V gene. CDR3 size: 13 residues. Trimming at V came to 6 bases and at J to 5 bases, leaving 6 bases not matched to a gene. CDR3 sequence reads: CASSPLTGTEAFF. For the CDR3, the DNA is TGTGCCAGCAGCCCCTTGACAGGGACTGAAGCTTTCTTT.

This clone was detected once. The CDR3, as DNA: TGTGCCAGCAGTAACAACAATAACTATGGCTACACCTTC. It yields the protein CASSNNNNYGYTF. This chain connects TRBV28 to TRBJ1-2; D remains unclear. CDR1 and CDR2 from the germline V gene are MDHEN and SYDVKM. This CDR3 is built from 13 residues. V gave up 5 bases and J gave up 1 base, with 8 bases separating them.

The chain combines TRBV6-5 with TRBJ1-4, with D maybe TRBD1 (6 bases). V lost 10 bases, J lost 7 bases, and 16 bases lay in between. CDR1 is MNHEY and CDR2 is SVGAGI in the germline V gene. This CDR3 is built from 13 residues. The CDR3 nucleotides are TGTGCCACAGGGGCCTTGAACGGTGAAAAACTGTTTTTT. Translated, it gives CATGALNGEKLFF.

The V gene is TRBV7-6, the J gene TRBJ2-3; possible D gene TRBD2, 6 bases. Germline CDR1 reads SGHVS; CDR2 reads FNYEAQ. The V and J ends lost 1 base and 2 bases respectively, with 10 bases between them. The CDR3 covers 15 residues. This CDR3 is CASSLGAGPTDTQYF. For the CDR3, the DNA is TGTGCCAGCAGCTTAGGGGCGGGACCCACAGATACGCAGTATTTT.

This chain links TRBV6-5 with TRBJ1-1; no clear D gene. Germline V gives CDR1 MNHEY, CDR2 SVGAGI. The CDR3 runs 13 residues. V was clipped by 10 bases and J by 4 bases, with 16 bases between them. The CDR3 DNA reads TGTGCCATAAAGGAGCAGGTTTTCACTGAAGCTTTCTTT. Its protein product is CAIKEQVFTEAFF.

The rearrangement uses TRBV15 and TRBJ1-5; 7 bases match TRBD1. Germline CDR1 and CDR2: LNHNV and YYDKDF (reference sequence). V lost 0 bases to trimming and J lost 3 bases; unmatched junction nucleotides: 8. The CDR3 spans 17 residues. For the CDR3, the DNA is TGTGCCACCAGCAGAGATATGCAGGGGGTACACAATCAGCCCCAGCATTTT. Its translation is CATSRDMQGVHNQPQHF.

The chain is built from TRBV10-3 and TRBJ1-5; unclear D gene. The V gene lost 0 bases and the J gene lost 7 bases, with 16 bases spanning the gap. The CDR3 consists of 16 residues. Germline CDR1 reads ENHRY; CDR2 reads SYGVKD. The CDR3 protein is CAISESILKEGQPQHF. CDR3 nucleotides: TGTGCCATCAGTGAGTCGATCCTCAAGGAAGGGCAGCCCCAGCATTTT.

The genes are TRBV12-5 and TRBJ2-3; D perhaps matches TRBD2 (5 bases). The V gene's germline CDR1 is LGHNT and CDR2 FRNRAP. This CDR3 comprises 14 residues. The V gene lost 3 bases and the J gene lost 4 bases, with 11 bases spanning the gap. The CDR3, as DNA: TGTGCTAGTGGTTTCCCGGGAACCTCAGATACGCAGTATTTT. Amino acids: CASGFPGTSDTQYF.

CDR3 region: CSASLATNTGELFF. The CDR3 bases are TGCAGTGCTAGTTTGGCGACGAACACCGGGGAGCTGTTTTTT. The V call is TRBV20-1, the J call TRBJ2-2; the D is unclear. The CDR3 loop spans 14 amino acids. V lost 3 bases and J lost 0, with 8 bases in between. The germline CDR1 and CDR2 sequences are DFQATT and SNEGSKA (reference sequence).

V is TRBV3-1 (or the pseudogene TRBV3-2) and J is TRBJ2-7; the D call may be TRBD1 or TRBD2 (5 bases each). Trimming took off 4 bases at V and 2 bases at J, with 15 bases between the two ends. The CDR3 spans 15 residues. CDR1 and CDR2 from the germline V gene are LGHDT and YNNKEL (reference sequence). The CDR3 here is CASSRPGPITYEQYF. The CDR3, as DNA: TGTGCCAGCAGCCGCCCGGGACCCATTACCTACGAGCAGTACTTC.

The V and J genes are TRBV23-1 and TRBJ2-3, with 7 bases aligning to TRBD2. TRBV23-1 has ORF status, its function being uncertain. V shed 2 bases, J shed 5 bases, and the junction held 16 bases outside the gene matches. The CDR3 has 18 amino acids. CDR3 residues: CASSQPPLREGMGDTQYF. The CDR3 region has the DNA TGCGCCAGCAGTCAACCTCCTCTCAGGGAGGGAATGGGAGATACGCAGTATTTT.

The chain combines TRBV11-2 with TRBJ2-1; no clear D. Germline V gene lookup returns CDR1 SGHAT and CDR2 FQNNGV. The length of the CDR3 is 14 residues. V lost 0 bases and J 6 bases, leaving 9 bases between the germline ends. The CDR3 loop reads CASSLESVGNEQFF. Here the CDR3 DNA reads TGTGCCAGCAGCTTAGAGTCCGTGGGCAATGAGCAGTTCTTC.

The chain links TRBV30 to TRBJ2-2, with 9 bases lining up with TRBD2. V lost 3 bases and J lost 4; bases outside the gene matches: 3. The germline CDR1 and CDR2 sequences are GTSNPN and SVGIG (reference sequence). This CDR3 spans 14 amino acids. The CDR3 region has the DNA TGTGCCTGGAGACTTAGCGGGAGCACCGGGGAGCTGTTTTTT. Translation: CAWRLSGSTGELFF.

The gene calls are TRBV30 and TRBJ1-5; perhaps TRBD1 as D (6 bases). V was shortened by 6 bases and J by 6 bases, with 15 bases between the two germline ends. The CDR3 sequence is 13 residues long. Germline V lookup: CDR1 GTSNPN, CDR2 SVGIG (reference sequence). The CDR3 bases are TGTGCCTGCAGCCTAGGGACAATTCAGCCCCAGCATTTT. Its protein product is CACSLGTIQPQHF.

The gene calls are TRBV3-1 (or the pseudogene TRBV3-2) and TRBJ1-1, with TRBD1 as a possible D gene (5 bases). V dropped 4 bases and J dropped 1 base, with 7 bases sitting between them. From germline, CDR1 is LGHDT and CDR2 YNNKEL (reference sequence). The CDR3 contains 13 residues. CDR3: CASSLGGNTEAFF. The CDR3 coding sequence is TGTGCCAGCAGCCTGGGGGGGAACACTGAAGCTTTCTTT.

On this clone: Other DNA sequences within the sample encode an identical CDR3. The CDR3 protein is CASSETGAGQPQHF. DNA for the CDR3: TGTGCCAGCAGTGAAACAGGGGCCGGGCAGCCCCAGCATTTT. The chain is built from TRBV2 and TRBJ1-5; 7 nucleotides agree with TRBD1. CDR1 is SNHLY, CDR2 FYNNEI, per germline. After removal of 2 bases from V and 7 bases from J, the junction contained 5 bases not matched to a gene. This CDR3 has 14 amino acids. Using reference TRBV2 and TRBJ1-5 for the parts outside the CDR3, the full variable domain is EPEVTQTPSHQVTQMGQEVILRCVPISNHLYFYWYRQILGQKVEFLVSFYNNEISEKSEIFDDQFSVERPDGSNFTLKIRSTKLEDSAMYFCASSETGAGQPQHFGDGTRLSIL.

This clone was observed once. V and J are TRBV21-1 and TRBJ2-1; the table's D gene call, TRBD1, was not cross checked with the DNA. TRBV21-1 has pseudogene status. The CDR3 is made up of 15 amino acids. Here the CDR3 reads CASTPTAPPYNEQFF. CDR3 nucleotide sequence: TGTGCCAGCACTCCGACAGCGCCTCCCTACAATGAGCAGTTCTTC.

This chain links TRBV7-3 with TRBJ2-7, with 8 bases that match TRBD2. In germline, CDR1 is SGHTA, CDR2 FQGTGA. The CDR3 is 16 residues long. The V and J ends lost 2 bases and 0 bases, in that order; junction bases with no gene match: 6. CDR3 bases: TGTGCCAGCAGCTTAGGTCAACGGGGGGGCTCCTACGAGCAGTACTTC. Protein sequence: CASSLGQRGGSYEQYF.

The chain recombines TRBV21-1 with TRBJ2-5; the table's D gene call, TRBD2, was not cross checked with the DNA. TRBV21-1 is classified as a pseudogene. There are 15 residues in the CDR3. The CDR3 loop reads CASSKGGGRCETQYF. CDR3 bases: TGTGCCAGCAGCAAGGGCGGGGGGAGATGTGAGACCCAGTACTTC.

The DNA of the CDR3 is TGTGCCAGCAGTATCCTGGGAACCCTTGGGGCAGAGACCCAGTACTTC. Translated, it gives CASSILGTLGAETQYF. This chain links TRBV27 with TRBJ2-5; maybe TRBD1 (5 bases). The CDR3 has 16 residues. Germline loops: CDR1 MNHEY, CDR2 SMNVEV (reference sequence). V lost 5 bases to trimming and J lost 4 bases, with 20 bases between them.